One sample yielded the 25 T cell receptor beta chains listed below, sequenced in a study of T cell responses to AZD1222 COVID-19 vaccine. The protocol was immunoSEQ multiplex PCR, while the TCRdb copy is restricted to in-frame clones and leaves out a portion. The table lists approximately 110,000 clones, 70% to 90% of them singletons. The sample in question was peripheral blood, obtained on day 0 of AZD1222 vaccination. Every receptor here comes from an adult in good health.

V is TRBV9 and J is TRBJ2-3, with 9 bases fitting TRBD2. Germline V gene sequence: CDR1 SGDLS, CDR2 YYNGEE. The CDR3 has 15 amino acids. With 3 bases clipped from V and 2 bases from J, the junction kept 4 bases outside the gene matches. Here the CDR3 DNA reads TGTGCCAGCAGCGCGGGACTAGCCCCCACAGATACGCAGTATTTT. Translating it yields CASSAGLAPTDTQYF.

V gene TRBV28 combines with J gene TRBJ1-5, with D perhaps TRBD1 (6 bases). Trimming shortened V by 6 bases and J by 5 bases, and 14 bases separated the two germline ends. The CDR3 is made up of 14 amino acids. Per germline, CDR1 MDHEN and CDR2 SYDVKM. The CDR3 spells CASRTGTYDQPQHF. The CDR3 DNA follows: TGTGCCAGCAGGACCGGGACATACGATCAGCCCCAGCATTTT. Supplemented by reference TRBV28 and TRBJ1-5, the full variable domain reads DVKVTQSSRYLVKRTGEKVFLECVQDMDHENMFWYRQDPGLGLRLIYFSYDVKMKEKGDIPEGYSVSREKKERFSLILESASTNQTSMYLCASRTGTYDQPQHFGDGTRLSIL.

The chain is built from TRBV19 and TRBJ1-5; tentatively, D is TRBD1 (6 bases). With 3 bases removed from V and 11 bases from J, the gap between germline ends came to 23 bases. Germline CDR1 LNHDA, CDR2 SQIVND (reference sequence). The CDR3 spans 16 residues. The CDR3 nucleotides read TGTGCCAGTAGTATCTACGGGGGGCCCGCCGACCCGGCCCAGCATTTT. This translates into CASSIYGGPADPAQHF.

CDR3 DNA sequence: TGTGCCAGCAGTTTAGACATATCAAATTCACCCCTCCACTTT. It yields the protein CASSLDISNSPLHF. The V call is TRBV28, the J call TRBJ1-6; no clear D. V gave up 2 bases and J gave up 7 bases, with 9 bases separating them. The germline V gene has CDR1 MDHEN and CDR2 SYDVKM. The CDR3 covers 14 residues.

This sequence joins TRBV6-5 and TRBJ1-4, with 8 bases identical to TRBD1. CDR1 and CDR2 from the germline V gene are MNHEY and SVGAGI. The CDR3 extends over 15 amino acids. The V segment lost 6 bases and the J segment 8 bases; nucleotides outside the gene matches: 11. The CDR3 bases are TGTGCCAGCAGCCCGGCCGGGACAGGAAAAGAAAAACTGTTTTTT. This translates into CASSPAGTGKEKLFF.

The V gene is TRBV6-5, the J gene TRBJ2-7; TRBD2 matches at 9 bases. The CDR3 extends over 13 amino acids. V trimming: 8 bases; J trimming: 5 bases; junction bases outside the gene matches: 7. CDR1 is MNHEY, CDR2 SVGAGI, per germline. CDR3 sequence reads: CASLGLAGNEQYF. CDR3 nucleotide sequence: TGTGCCAGCTTGGGGCTAGCGGGAAACGAGCAGTACTTC.

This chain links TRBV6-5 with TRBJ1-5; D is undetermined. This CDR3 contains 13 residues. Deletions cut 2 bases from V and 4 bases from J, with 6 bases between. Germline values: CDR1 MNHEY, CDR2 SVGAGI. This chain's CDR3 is CASSYDRNQPQHF. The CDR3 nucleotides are TGTGCCAGCAGTTACGATAGGAATCAGCCCCAGCATTTT.

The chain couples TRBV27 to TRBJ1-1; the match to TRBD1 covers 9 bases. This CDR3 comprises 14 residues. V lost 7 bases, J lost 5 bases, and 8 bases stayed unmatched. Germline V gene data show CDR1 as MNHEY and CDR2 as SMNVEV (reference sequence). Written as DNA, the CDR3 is TGTGCCAGCAACCAACAGGGGGCGCGAACTGAAGCTTTCTTT. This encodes CASNQQGARTEAFF.

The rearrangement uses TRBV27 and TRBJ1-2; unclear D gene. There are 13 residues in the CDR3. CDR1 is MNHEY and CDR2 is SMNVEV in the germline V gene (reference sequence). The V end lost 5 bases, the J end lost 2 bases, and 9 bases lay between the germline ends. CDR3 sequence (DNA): TGTGCCAGCAGTCTAAATGAGAACTATGGCTACACCTTC. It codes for CASSLNENYGYTF.

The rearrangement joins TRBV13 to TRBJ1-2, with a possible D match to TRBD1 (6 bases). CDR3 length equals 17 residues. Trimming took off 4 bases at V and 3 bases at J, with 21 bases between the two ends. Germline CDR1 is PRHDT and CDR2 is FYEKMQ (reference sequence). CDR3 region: CASSCLADQSGDYGYTF. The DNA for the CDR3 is TGTGCCAGCAGCTGTCTCGCCGACCAATCAGGGGACTATGGCTACACCTTC.

The CDR3 nucleotides are TGTGCCAGCAGTTCAGCGGGAATCGCGTACAATGAGCAGTTCTTC. The encoded protein is CASSSAGIAYNEQFF. This chain connects TRBV6-2 or TRBV6-3 to TRBJ2-1, with 7 bases identical to TRBD2. Germline CDR1 and CDR2: MNHEY and SVGEGT. The CDR3 is 15 residues long. The V and J ends lost 4 bases and 4 bases, in that order; junction bases with no gene match: 7.

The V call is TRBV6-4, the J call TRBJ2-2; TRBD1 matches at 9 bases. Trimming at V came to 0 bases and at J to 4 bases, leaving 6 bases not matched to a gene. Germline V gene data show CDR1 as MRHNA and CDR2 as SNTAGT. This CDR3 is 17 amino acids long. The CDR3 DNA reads TGTGCCAGCAGTGACTCAGCGGGACAGGGAGCCACCGGGGAGCTGTTTTTT. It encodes CASSDSAGQGATGELFF.

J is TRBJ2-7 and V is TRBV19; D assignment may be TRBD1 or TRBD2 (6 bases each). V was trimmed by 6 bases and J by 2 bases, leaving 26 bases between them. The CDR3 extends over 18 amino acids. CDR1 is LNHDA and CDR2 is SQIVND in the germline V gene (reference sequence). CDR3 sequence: CASSQGGSLDQRTYEQYF. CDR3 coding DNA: TGTGCCAGTAGCCAAGGGGGGTCCCTTGACCAAAGGACCTACGAGCAGTACTTC.

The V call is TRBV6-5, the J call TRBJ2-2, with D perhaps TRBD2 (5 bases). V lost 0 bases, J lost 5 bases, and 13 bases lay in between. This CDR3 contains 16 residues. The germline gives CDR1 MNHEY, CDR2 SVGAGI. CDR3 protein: CASSYSRGLRTGELFF. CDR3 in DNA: TGTGCCAGCAGTTACTCCCGGGGTTTGAGGACCGGGGAGCTGTTTTTT.

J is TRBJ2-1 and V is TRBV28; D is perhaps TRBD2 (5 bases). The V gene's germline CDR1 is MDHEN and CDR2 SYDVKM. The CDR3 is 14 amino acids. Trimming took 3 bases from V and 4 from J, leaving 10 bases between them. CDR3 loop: CASSLASRYNEQFF. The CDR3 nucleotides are TGTGCCAGCAGTTTGGCTAGCAGATACAATGAGCAGTTCTTC.

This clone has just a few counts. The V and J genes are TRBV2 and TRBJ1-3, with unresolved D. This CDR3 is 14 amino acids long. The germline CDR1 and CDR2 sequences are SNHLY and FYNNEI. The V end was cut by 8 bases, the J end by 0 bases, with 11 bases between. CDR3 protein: CASSTPSSGNTIYF. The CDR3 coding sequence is TGTGCCAGCTCTACCCCGAGCTCTGGAAACACCATATATTTT.

The CDR3 DNA reads TGTGCCAGCAGCTTAGGGCCAGGGACCACTGAAGCTTTCTTT. It yields the protein CASSLGPGTTEAFF. The chain combines TRBV7-2 with TRBJ1-1; TRBD1 is a possible D gene (5 bases). Germline CDR1 reads SGHTA; CDR2 reads FQGNSA. The CDR3 runs to 14 residues. Trimming removed 1 base from V and 4 bases from J, with 10 bases in between.

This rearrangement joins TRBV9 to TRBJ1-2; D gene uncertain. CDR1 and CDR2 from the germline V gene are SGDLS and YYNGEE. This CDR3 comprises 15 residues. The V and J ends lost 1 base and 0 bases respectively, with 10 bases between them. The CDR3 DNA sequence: TGTGCCAGCAGCGTAAAGGTTATAGCTAACTATGGCTACACCTTC. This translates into CASSVKVIANYGYTF. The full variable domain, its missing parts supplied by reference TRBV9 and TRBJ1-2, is DSGVTQTPKHLITATGQRVTLRCSPRSGDLSVYWYQQSLDQGLQFLIQYYNGEERAKGNILERFSAQQFPDLHSELNLSSLELGDSALYFCASSVKVIANYGYTFGSGTRLTVV.

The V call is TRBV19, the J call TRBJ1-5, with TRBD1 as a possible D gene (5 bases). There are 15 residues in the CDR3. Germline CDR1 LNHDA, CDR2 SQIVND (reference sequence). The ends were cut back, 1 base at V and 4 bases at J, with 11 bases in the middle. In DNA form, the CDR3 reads TGTGCCAGTAGTATAGCTGGGACGGGAAATCAGCCCCAGCATTTT. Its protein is CASSIAGTGNQPQHF.

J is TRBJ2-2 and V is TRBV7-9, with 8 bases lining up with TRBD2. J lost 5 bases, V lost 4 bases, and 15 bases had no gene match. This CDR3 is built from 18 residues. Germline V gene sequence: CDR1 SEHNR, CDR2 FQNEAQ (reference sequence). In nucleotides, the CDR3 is TGTGCCAGCAGCTACCCACTGGGGGGACTAGATAATACCGGGGAGCTGTTTTTT. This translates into CASSYPLGGLDNTGELFF. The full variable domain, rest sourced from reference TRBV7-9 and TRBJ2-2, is DTGVSQNPRHKITKRGQNVTFRCDPISEHNRLYWYRQTLGQGPEFLTYFQNEAQLEKSRLLSDRFSAERPKGSFSTLEIQRTEQGDSAMYLCASSYPLGGLDNTGELFFGEGSRLTVL.

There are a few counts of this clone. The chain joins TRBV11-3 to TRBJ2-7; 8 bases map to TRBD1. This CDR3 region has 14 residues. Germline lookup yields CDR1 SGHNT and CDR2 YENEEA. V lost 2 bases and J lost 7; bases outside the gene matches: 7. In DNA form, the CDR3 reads TGTGCCAGCAGCTTAAGGCCAGGGGGCTCTGAGCAGTACTTC. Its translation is CASSLRPGGSEQYF.

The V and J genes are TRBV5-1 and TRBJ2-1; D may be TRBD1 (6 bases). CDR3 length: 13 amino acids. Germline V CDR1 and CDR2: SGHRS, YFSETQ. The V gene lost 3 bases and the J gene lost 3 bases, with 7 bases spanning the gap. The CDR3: CASSWDNYNEQFF. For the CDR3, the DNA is TGCGCCAGCAGCTGGGACAACTACAATGAGCAGTTCTTC.

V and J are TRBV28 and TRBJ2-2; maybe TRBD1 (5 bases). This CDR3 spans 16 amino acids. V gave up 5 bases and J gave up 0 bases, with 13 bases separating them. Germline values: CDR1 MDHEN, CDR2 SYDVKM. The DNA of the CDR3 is TGTGCCAGCAGTACAGGACATCACGCGAACACCGGGGAGCTGTTTTTT. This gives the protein CASSTGHHANTGELFF.

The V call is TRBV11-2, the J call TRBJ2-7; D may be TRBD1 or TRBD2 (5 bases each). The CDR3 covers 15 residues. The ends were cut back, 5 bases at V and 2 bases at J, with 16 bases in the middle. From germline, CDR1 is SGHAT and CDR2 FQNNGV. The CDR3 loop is CASSQLARGPYEQYF. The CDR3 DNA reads TGTGCCAGCAGCCAACTGGCAAGGGGACCCTACGAGCAGTACTTC.

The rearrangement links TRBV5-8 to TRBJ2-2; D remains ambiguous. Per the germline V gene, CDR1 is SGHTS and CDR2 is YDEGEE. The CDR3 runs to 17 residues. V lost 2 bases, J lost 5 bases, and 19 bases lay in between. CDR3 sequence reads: CASSFTPGRRNTGELFF. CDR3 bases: TGTGCCAGCAGCTTCACCCCGGGTCGTCGGAATACCGGGGAGCTGTTTTTT. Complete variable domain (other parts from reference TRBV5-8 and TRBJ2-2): EAGVTQSPTHLIKTRGQQATLRCSPISGHTSVYWYQQALGLGLQFLLWYDEGEERNRGNFPPRFSGRQFPNYSSELNVNALELEDSALYLCASSFTPGRRNTGELFFGEGSRLTVL.